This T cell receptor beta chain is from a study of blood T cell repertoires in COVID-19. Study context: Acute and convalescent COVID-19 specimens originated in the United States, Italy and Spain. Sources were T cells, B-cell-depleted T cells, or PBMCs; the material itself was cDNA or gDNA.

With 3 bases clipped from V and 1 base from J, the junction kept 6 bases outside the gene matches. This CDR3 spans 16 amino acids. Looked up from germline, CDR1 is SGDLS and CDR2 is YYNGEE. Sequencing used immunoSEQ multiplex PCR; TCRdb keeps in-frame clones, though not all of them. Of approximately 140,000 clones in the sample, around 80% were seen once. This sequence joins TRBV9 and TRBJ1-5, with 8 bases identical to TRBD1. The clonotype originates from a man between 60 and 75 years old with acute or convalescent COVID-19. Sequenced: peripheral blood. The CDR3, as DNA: TGTGCCAGCAGCGCCCAAGGACAGGGAAGCAATCAGCCCCAGCATTTT. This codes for CASSAQGQGSNQPQHF.